The rows below give T cell receptor beta chains drawn from one sample of a study. From the RT-PCR reads, TCRdb called clonotypes with MiXCR, one entry per CDR3 protein. The sample lists more than 600,000 distinct CDR3 sequences, 14% occurring once. The sample taken for sequencing was memory CD4+ T cells from blood. Source of these receptors: a female donor in good health, serving as a healthy control. Each CDR3 is given with its conserved first and last residue. The order of the fields is J gene, V gene, D gene, clone size, CDR3 protein, CDR3 DNA. The D gene is left open where the match is weak. Expanded clones are given a class, and other clones once, few, many or no size at all.

TRBJ2-3 TRBV20-1 TRBD2 - CSARGLAGESDTQYF TGCAGTGCTAGGGGACTAGCGGGAGAATCAGATACGCAGTATTTT
TRBJ2-1 TRBV3-1 TRBD2 few CASSPTTSGQQFF TGTGCCAGCAGCCCGACTACTAGCGGCCAGCAGTTCTTC
TRBJ2-1 TRBV20-1 TRBD2 - CSANGRGSYNEQFF TGCAGTGCTAACGGGAGGGGATCCTACAATGAGCAGTTCTTC
TRBJ2-5 TRBV5-1 - - CASSLSLGGEETQYF TGCGCCAGCAGCTTGTCCCTCGGGGGTGAGGAGACCCAGTACTTC
TRBJ2-3 TRBV28 - many CASSYFTDTQYF TGTGCCAGCAGTTACTTCACAGATACGCAGTATTTT
TRBJ2-7 TRBV9 TRBD1 - CASSTREAGGIYEQYF TGTGCCAGCAGCACCCGAGAGGCAGGGGGAATTTACGAGCAGTACTTC
TRBJ1-1 TRBV20-1 - many CSARRGEGTEAFF TGCAGTGCTAGAAGGGGCGAGGGCACTGAAGCTTTCTTT
TRBJ2-3 TRBV25-1 TRBD1 few CASSGRTGADTQYF TGTGCCAGCAGTGGCCGGACAGGGGCGGATACGCAGTATTTT
TRBJ1-2 TRBV12-3/TRBV12-4 - - CASSLEAGAGGYTF TGTGCCAGCAGTTTAGAGGCCGGAGCGGGAGGCTACACCTTC
TRBJ2-5 TRBV5-1 - many CASSSEGSGTQYF TGCGCCAGCAGCTCGGAGGGGTCGGGGACCCAGTACTTC
TRBJ1-5 TRBV12-3/TRBV12-4 TRBD1 many CASSPTTGLEPQHF TGTGCCAGCAGTCCTACGACAGGGTTGGAGCCCCAGCATTTT
TRBJ1-2 TRBV10-3 TRBD1 many CAISEPRTGERYGYTF TGTGCCATCAGTGAGCCCAGGACAGGGGAGCGCTATGGCTACACCTTC
TRBJ1-2 TRBV29-1 - many CSVEEDEGIYGYTF TGCAGCGTTGAAGAGGACGAAGGAATCTATGGCTACACCTTC
TRBJ2-1 TRBV7-2 - few CASSLLGVSYNEQFF TGTGCCAGCAGCTTATTGGGGGTCTCCTACAATGAGCAGTTCTTC
TRBJ1-2 TRBV7-3 - - CASSYPTGLRGYTF TGTGCCAGCAGCTATCCAACAGGGTTAAGAGGCTACACCTTC
TRBJ2-2 TRBV6-5 TRBD2 many CASSSTSGRNTGELFF TGTGCCAGCAGTTCCACTAGCGGGAGGAACACCGGGGAGCTGTTTTTT
TRBJ2-1 TRBV7-2 TRBD2 - CASSSRLAGGRGRIF TGTGCCAGCAGCTCACGACTAGCGGGAGGCCGAGGGAGAATCTTC
TRBJ2-3 TRBV11-2 TRBD1 few CASSVTGGRIDTQYF TGTGCCAGCAGCGTAACAGGGGGCCGGATAGATACGCAGTATTTT
TRBJ1-3 TRBV6-6 TRBD1 - CASRDREPAGNTIYF TGTGCCAGCAGGGACAGGGAACCCGCTGGAAACACCATATATTTT
TRBJ2-7 TRBV20-1 - few CSARDTRDHPGDEQYF TGCAGTGCTAGAGATACAAGGGATCATCCAGGCGACGAGCAGTACTTC
TRBJ2-1 TRBV7-2 TRBD1 many CASSPGQALTEFF TGTGCCAGCAGCCCAGGACAGGCCCTAACGGAGTTCTTC
TRBJ2-7 TRBV30 TRBD1 few CAWHKQGIRGEQYF TGTGCCTGGCATAAACAGGGGATCAGGGGCGAGCAGTACTTC
TRBJ2-3 TRBV3-1 - few CASSQRSGRDTQYF TGTGCCAGCAGCCAAAGGTCCGGGCGTGATACGCAGTATTTT
TRBJ2-3 TRBV20-1 TRBD2 many CSAPTGTSSVDTQYF TGCAGTGCCCCTACCGGGACTAGCAGTGTAGATACGCAGTATTTT
TRBJ2-2 TRBV9 - - CASSTRWDTGELFF TGTGCCAGCAGTACTAGATGGGACACCGGGGAGCTGTTTTTT
TRBJ2-3 TRBV6-5 - few CASSRLDTDTQYF TGTGCCAGCAGTCGTCTTGACACAGATACGCAGTATTTT
TRBJ2-4 TRBV5-1 TRBD2 few CASSSYSGRGTIQYF TGCGCCAGCAGCTCATATAGCGGGAGGGGCACCATTCAGTACTTC
TRBJ2-5 TRBV27 - - CASSLIPPGLGETQYF TGTGCCAGCAGTTTAATCCCCCCTGGACTGGGAGAGACCCAGTACTTC